The 9 T cell receptor beta chains given below trace back to one sample, sequenced in a study of cytomegalovirus exposure and HLA in healthy donors. Researchers ran the PCR with 60 Vbeta and 13 Jbeta primers. Using immunoSEQ multiplex PCR, the repertoire was profiled, and TCRdb retains in-frame clones only, with some absent. The sample gives roughly 180,000 clones, nearly 80% of which show up once; roughly an eighth is in the top ten. The specimen was PBMCs. The receptors originated from a man over 45 in good health and CMV-seropositive.

The rearrangement joins TRBV13 to TRBJ2-7; TRBD1 matches at 10 bases. The CDR3 contains 16 residues. V gave up 2 bases and J gave up 3 bases; unmatched junction bases: 7. Per germline, CDR1 PRHDT and CDR2 FYEKMQ (reference sequence). As DNA, the CDR3 is TGTGCCAGCAGCTTACAAGGGACAGGGGCCCTCTACGAGCAGTACTTC. Its protein is CASSLQGTGALYEQYF.

V is TRBV7-8 and J is TRBJ1-3; tentatively, D is TRBD1 (5 bases). This CDR3 has 15 residues. V was trimmed by 1 base and J by 2 bases, leaving 9 bases between them. Germline V gene sequence: CDR1 SGHVS, CDR2 FQNEAQ. The CDR3 protein is CASSLVAGTGNTIYF. In nucleotides, the CDR3 is TGTGCCAGCAGCTTAGTGGCAGGGACTGGAAACACCATATATTTT. Using reference TRBV7-8 and TRBJ1-3 for the parts outside the CDR3, the full variable domain is GAGVSQSPRYKVAKRGQDVALRCDPISGHVSLFWYQQALGQGPEFLTYFQNEAQLDKSGLPSDRFFAERPEGSVSTLKIQRTQQEDSAVYLCASSLVAGTGNTIYFGEGSWLTVV.

This chain joins TRBV5-4 and TRBJ1-2, with TRBD1 as a possible D gene (5 bases). This CDR3 region has 12 residues. Germline V lookup: CDR1 SGHNT, CDR2 YYREEE (reference sequence). With 4 bases removed from V and 3 bases from J, the gap between germline ends came to 7 bases. The chain's CDR3 is CASSRGDYGYTF. Written as DNA, the CDR3 is TGTGCCAGCAGCCGGGGGGACTATGGCTACACCTTC. The full variable domain, rest sourced from reference TRBV5-4 and TRBJ1-2, is ETGVTQSPTHLIKTRGQQVTLRCSSQSGHNTVSWYQQALGQGPQFIFQYYREEENGRGNFPPRFSGLQFPNYSSELNVNALELDDSALYLCASSRGDYGYTFGSGTRLTVV.

The V and J genes are TRBV9 and TRBJ2-5; a weak D match, TRBD2 (6 bases). The V gene lost 5 bases and the J gene lost 5 bases, with 19 bases spanning the gap. The CDR3 has 15 residues. The germline V gene has CDR1 SGDLS and CDR2 YYNGEE. The CDR3 nucleotides are TGTGCCAGCAGTCCATTGGAGGGTTTGGGGGAGACCCAGTACTTC. The encoded protein is CASSPLEGLGETQYF. Full variable domain (rest looked up from reference TRBV9 and TRBJ2-5): DSGVTQTPKHLITATGQRVTLRCSPRSGDLSVYWYQQSLDQGLQFLIQYYNGEERAKGNILERFSAQQFPDLHSELNLSSLELGDSALYFCASSPLEGLGETQYFGPGTRLLVL.

This clone has a handful of counts. J is TRBJ2-5 and V is TRBV4-1; D unresolved. The J call may be in error: the DNA end matches TRBJ2-7 better. CDR3 length: 15 residues. Germline V gene data show CDR1 as MGHRA and CDR2 as YSYEKL. Written as DNA, the CDR3 is TGCGCCAGCAGCCAAGGATCCGTTAGGGACTACGAGCAGTACTTC. It yields the protein CASSQGSVRDYEQYF.

The chain combines TRBV29-1 with TRBJ1-1, with 9 nucleotides matching TRBD1. The V gene end was trimmed by 3 bases and the J gene end by 11 bases; junction bases not matched to a gene: 7. CDR3 length: 12 amino acids. CDR1 is SQVTM, CDR2 ANQGSEA, per germline. CDR3 sequence (DNA): TGCAGCGTTGATAGCGGGACAGGGCGGGCTTTCTTT. Its protein product is CSVDSGTGRAFF.

V is TRBV5-4 and J is TRBJ2-1; TRBD2 aligns across 7 bases. Germline V gene lookup returns CDR1 SGHNT and CDR2 YYREEE (reference sequence). With 7 bases clipped from V and 8 bases from J, the junction kept 18 bases outside the gene matches. The CDR3 has 16 residues. This chain's CDR3 is CASQRSNSGSVDEQFF. In DNA form, the CDR3 reads TGTGCCAGCCAACGGTCTAATAGCGGGTCCGTCGATGAGCAGTTCTTC.

V gene TRBV5-4 combines with J gene TRBJ2-5; 7 bases fit TRBD1. From germline, CDR1 is SGHNT and CDR2 YYREEE (reference sequence). The CDR3 length is 14 residues. V lost 6 bases to trimming and J lost 5 bases; unmatched junction nucleotides: 10. This CDR3 reads CASTHRDSVETQYF. Here the CDR3 DNA reads TGTGCCAGCACCCACCGGGACAGCGTGGAGACCCAGTACTTC.

The V gene is TRBV18, the J gene TRBJ2-7, with D maybe TRBD1 (6 bases). The CDR3 runs 16 residues. Looked up from germline, CDR1 is KGHSH and CDR2 is LQKENI. The germline V and J ends were trimmed by 5 bases and 0 bases, with 17 bases remaining between them. The CDR3 region is CASSTSRTVTSYEQYV. The CDR3 DNA is TGTGCCAGCTCAACATCTCGGACAGTAACCTCCTACGAGCAGTACGTC.